These 24 T cell receptor beta chains originate from one sample sequenced in a study of monozygotic twins with inflammatory bowel disease. Using the 5' RACE reads, TCRdb records one entry per CDR3 protein without DNA. The data include approximately 140,000 distinct CDR3 sequences; the top ten clones carry 2% to 3%. The source material was blood. These receptors originate from a human donor with ulcerative colitis or Crohn's disease, or a healthy co-twin of an affected twin (not recorded which).

J is TRBJ1-2 and V is TRBV7-2; there is no DNA to check the TCRdb D call of TRBD1. Germline V CDR1 and CDR2: SGHTA, FQGNSA. The CDR3 loop spans 16 amino acids. CDR3 sequence reads: CASSYSRDRGSGGYTF.

This rearrangement joins TRBV7-2 to TRBJ2-1. This CDR3 spans 15 amino acids. Germline V gene lookup returns CDR1 SGHTA and CDR2 FQGNSA. CDR3 protein: CASSYRGGSYNEQFF.

The chain is built from TRBV20-1 and TRBJ2-2; the D call from TCRdb, TRBD1, cannot be confirmed without DNA. Per the germline V gene, CDR1 is DFQATT and CDR2 is SNEGSKA (reference sequence). The CDR3 contains 14 residues. The CDR3 sequence is CSARGQINTGELFF.

CDR3 sequence reads: CASSLADYLAGASTDTQYF. The chain has TRBV12-3 or TRBV12-4 and TRBJ2-3; the D gene TCRdb calls, TRBD2, cannot be checked with no DNA. The CDR3 extends over 19 amino acids.

The chain is built from TRBV18 and TRBJ1-4. Germline CDR1 and CDR2: KGHSH and LQKENI. This CDR3 is built from 16 residues. CDR3 sequence: CASSPTVSATNEKLFF.

The gene calls are TRBV7-2 and TRBJ2-7; as DNA is missing, the TRBD2 call by TCRdb cannot be tested. The CDR3 is 13 residues long. The germline V gene has CDR1 SGHTA and CDR2 FQGNSA. The CDR3: CASLRSGTYEQYF.

The chain has TRBV29-1 and TRBJ2-7; TCRdb's D call of TRBD1 is untestable without DNA. Germline lookup yields CDR1 SQVTM and CDR2 ANQGSEA. This CDR3 comprises 11 residues. The CDR3 loop is CSVRDSYEQYF.

V and J are TRBV6-2 or TRBV6-3 and TRBJ1-5. There are 14 residues in the CDR3. Germline V lookup: CDR1 MNHEY, CDR2 SVGEGT. CDR3 amino acids: CASSGVSVDQPQHF.

J is TRBJ1-1 and V is TRBV27. Germline lookup yields CDR1 MNHEY and CDR2 SMNVEV (reference sequence). The CDR3 loop spans 15 amino acids. CDR3 region: CASSPSGRMNTEAFF.

This rearrangement joins TRBV19 to TRBJ2-1; TCRdb indicates TRBD1, and absent DNA this call remains unverified. CDR1 is LNHDA and CDR2 is SQIVND in the germline V gene (reference sequence). The CDR3 runs to 13 residues. This chain's CDR3 is CASSMTLGGEQFF.

V usage is TRBV20-1 and J usage is TRBJ1-4; TCRdb reports TRBD1, a call that lacks DNA to check it against. The CDR3 has 13 residues. CDR1 is DFQATT, CDR2 SNEGSKA, per germline (reference sequence). This CDR3 reads CSCEGGTNEKLFF.

The chain carries TRBV7-7 and TRBJ2-5. This CDR3 has 14 amino acids. Germline V CDR1 and CDR2: SSHAT, FNYEAQ (reference sequence). CDR3 loop: CASSPGGTQETQYF.

The chain links TRBV7-3 to TRBJ1-1. The CDR3 is made up of 14 amino acids. CDR1 and CDR2 from the germline V gene are SGHTA and FQGTGA. CDR3 sequence reads: CASSSTLKNTEAFF.

The V and J genes are TRBV24-1 and TRBJ2-4. The CDR3 has 17 amino acids. CDR1 is KGHDR, CDR2 SFDVKD, per germline. The CDR3 is CATSDLYPILAKNIQYF.

This chain joins TRBV11-3 and TRBJ2-3; TCRdb outputs TRBD1, but without DNA this stays unchecked. The CDR3 sequence is 14 residues long. Germline CDR1 reads SGHNT; CDR2 reads YENEEA. The CDR3: CASSWGQSTDTQYF.

The chain carries TRBV20-1 and TRBJ2-1; the D call from TCRdb, TRBD1, cannot be confirmed without DNA. The CDR3 has 12 residues. Germline lookup yields CDR1 DFQATT and CDR2 SNEGSKA (reference sequence). The CDR3 spells CSTGQGVNEQFF.

The chain links TRBV5-4 to TRBJ2-7. Germline assignment: CDR1 SGHNT and CDR2 YYREEE (reference sequence). The CDR3 totals 15 residues. CDR3 protein: CASSLKDRLSYEQYF.

V usage is TRBV3-1 and J usage is TRBJ2-2; TCRdb returns TRBD1, unconfirmable since there is no DNA. Germline-derived CDR1 and CDR2 are LGHDT and YNNKEL (reference sequence). The CDR3 loop spans 16 amino acids. CDR3 sequence: CASSQGGPMVAGELFF.

V usage is TRBV5-1 and J usage is TRBJ2-5; TCRdb's D call, TRBD1, is unchecked because there is no DNA. Germline CDR1 is SGHRS and CDR2 is YFSETQ. This CDR3 has 15 amino acids. The CDR3 reads CASSSQGNNQETQYF.

The chain combines TRBV7-2 with TRBJ2-7. There are 12 residues in the CDR3. CDR1 is SGHTA and CDR2 is FQGNSA in the germline V gene. CDR3 loop: CASSFDAYEQYF.

The rearrangement links TRBV20-1 to TRBJ1-5; TCRdb calls TRBD1, which cannot be checked without DNA. CDR3 length: 14 amino acids. Looked up from germline, CDR1 is DFQATT and CDR2 is SNEGSKA (reference sequence). CDR3 residues: CSARAWDPNQPQHF.

The V and J genes are TRBV29-1 and TRBJ1-2. The CDR3 contains 12 residues. Germline loops: CDR1 SQVTM, CDR2 ANQGSEA. CDR3 sequence: CSVVLARPGYTF.

The V gene is TRBV7-8, the J gene TRBJ1-1; TCRdb's D call of TRBD1 is untestable without DNA. The CDR3 spans 14 residues. Germline loops: CDR1 SGHVS, CDR2 FQNEAQ. The CDR3 is CASSLAVAGTKAFF.

The chain links TRBV5-1 to TRBJ2-2. This CDR3 region has 11 residues. The V gene's germline CDR1 is SGHRS and CDR2 YFSETQ. CDR3 loop: CASRITGELFF.